What follows are 7 T cell receptor beta chains derived from one specimen sequenced in a study of cytotoxic CD8 clonotypes in ibrutinib-treated CLL. The method was immunoSEQ multiplex PCR; TCRdb's version includes in-frame clones alone and lacks a portion of them. Of under 200,000 clones in the sample, around 80% were seen once. Sample: PBMCs, taken after 24 months of ibrutinib treatment. Receptors originate from a human donor with chronic lymphocytic leukemia.

This rearrangement joins TRBV7-3 to TRBJ2-3; no firm D call. Trimming stripped 1 base from V and 6 bases from J, with 8 bases between. This CDR3 contains 13 residues. Germline V gene lookup returns CDR1 SGHTA and CDR2 FQGTGA. DNA for the CDR3: TGTGCCAGCAGCTTAATTAGTATGGATACGCAGTATTTT. Translation: CASSLISMDTQYF.

The J gene is TRBJ1-1, the V gene TRBV20-1; perhaps TRBD1 as D (6 bases). The V gene lost 7 bases and the J gene lost 11 bases, with 17 bases spanning the gap. The CDR3 has 11 residues. Germline V gene sequence: CDR1 DFQATT, CDR2 SNEGSKA (reference sequence). This CDR3 reads CSVSRTVVAFF. In DNA, the CDR3 is TGCAGTGTTTCAAGGACAGTCGTGGCTTTCTTT.

V usage is TRBV29-1 and J usage is TRBJ1-4, with TRBD1 identical over 11 bases. The CDR3 covers 13 residues. Germline CDR1 and CDR2: SQVTM and ANQGSEA. V was pared by 5 bases and J by 7 bases, with 3 bases of the junction left unmatched. CDR3 in DNA: TGCAGCGTTACGGGACAGGGGGTTGAAAAACTGTTTTTT. Translation: CSVTGQGVEKLFF.

This clone was counted only a few times. The chain joins TRBV5-5 to TRBJ2-5; no clear D gene. Germline CDR1 is SGHKS and CDR2 is YYEKEE (reference sequence). This CDR3 comprises 14 residues. V was trimmed by 2 bases and J by 1 base, leaving 9 bases between them. Here the CDR3 reads CASSLSPPQETQYF. The CDR3 DNA follows: TGTGCCAGCAGCTTATCTCCTCCCCAAGAGACCCAGTACTTC. The entire variable domain, with the rest obtained from reference TRBV5-5 and TRBJ2-5, is as follows: DAGVTQSPTHLIKTRGQQVTLRCSPISGHKSVSWYQQVLGQGPQFIFQYYEKEERGRGNFPDRFSARQFPNYSSELNVNALLLGDSALYLCASSLSPPQETQYFGPGTRLLVL.

This chain connects TRBV6-5 to TRBJ1-1; possibly TRBD1 for D (5 bases). Trimming cost V 4 bases and J 0 bases, with 12 bases left between them. The CDR3 runs 15 residues. Per germline, CDR1 MNHEY and CDR2 SVGAGI. In nucleotides, the CDR3 is TGTGCCAGCAGTTCCCTACAGGCGATGAACACTGAAGCTTTCTTT. This gives the protein CASSSLQAMNTEAFF.

V usage is TRBV4-3 and J usage is TRBJ2-7, with 8 bases matching TRBD1. V was pared by 0 bases and J by 4 bases, with 11 bases of the junction left unmatched. CDR1 is LGHNA, CDR2 YSLEER, per germline. The CDR3 has 17 residues. CDR3 DNA: TGCGCCAGCAGCCAAGATCACCGACAGGGGAGTATTTACGAGCAGTACTTC. It codes for CASSQDHRQGSIYEQYF.

This sequence joins TRBV19 and TRBJ1-2; possible D gene TRBD1, 5 bases. Germline lookup yields CDR1 LNHDA and CDR2 SQIVND (reference sequence). Deletions cut 2 bases from V and 0 bases from J, with 7 bases between. CDR3 size: 14 residues. CDR3 nucleotides: TGTGCCAGTAGTATATCGACAGCTAACTATGGCTACACCTTC. Amino acid sequence: CASSISTANYGYTF.